The next 21 T cell receptor beta chains were all read from a single sample in a study of long-term antiretroviral therapy in people with HIV. The assay, immunoSEQ v3.0, was run at survey level. TCRdb keeps only in-frame clones here, not all; method: immunoSEQ multiplex PCR. This table has tens of thousands of clones, about 95% appearing once. The source material was unsorted PBMCs, sampled 3.7 years after starting antiretroviral therapy. These receptors were taken from a woman in her 50s with HIV.

This clone has only one observation. The gene calls are TRBV19 and TRBJ2-7; TRBD1 matches 10 bases. The CDR3 is 14 amino acids. J was trimmed by 6 bases and V by 3 bases; bases with no gene match: 5. Per germline, CDR1 LNHDA and CDR2 SQIVND (reference sequence). The CDR3 loop is CASSMTGGGFEQYF. In DNA, the CDR3 is TGTGCCAGTAGTATGACAGGGGGCGGTTTCGAGCAGTACTTC. The full variable domain, in which reference TRBV19 and TRBJ2-7 provide the parts outside the CDR3, is DGGITQSPKYLFRKEGQNVTLSCEQNLNHDAMYWYRQDPGQGLRLIYYSQIVNDFQKGDIAEGYSVSREKKESFPLTVTSAQKNPTAFYLCASSMTGGGFEQYFGPGTRLTVT.

This sequence joins TRBV6-6 and TRBJ2-7; possibly TRBD1 or TRBD2 for D (5 bases each). This CDR3 is 15 amino acids long. V was pared by 2 bases and J by 1 base, with 12 bases between. Germline V gene data show CDR1 as MNHNY and CDR2 as SVGAGI (reference sequence). CDR3 loop: CASSYEAGSSYEQYF. DNA for the CDR3: TGTGCCAGCAGTTACGAGGCAGGGAGTTCCTACGAGCAGTACTTC.

V usage is TRBV4-1 and J usage is TRBJ1-2, with D perhaps matching TRBD1 (6 bases). Trimming took 4 bases from V and 7 from J, leaving 22 bases between them. Germline CDR1 and CDR2: MGHRA and YSYEKL. CDR3 length: 16 residues. The CDR3 spells CASSRGRWDTQGGYTF. The CDR3 bases are TGCGCCAGCAGCCGAGGTAGATGGGACACCCAAGGTGGCTACACCTTC.

The chain uses TRBV7-6 and TRBJ2-7; 8 bases map to TRBD2. The junction had 12 bases not matched to a gene; V was cut back by 1 base and J by 1 base. Germline values: CDR1 SGHVS, CDR2 FNYEAQ. CDR3 length equals 18 residues. The CDR3 protein is CASSLGPSGGGPSYEQYF. Here the CDR3 DNA reads TGTGCCAGCAGCTTAGGCCCGTCGGGGGGGGGACCTTCCTACGAGCAGTACTTC.

The rearrangement links TRBV10-1 to TRBJ1-1, with 7 bases identical to TRBD1. Per germline, CDR1 WNHNN and CDR2 SYGVQD (reference sequence). J lost 0 bases, V lost 7 bases, and 14 bases had no gene match. This CDR3 has 17 amino acids. CDR3 nucleotide sequence: TGCGCCAGCACCAGAGTAGGGGACAGCCTATTGAACACTGAAGCTTTCTTT. The encoded protein is CASTRVGDSLLNTEAFF.

In its sample, this clone was seen once. The gene calls are TRBV9 and TRBJ2-4, with a possible D match to TRBD2 (7 bases). Trimming took off 0 bases at V and 7 bases at J, with 17 bases between the two ends. Germline V gene lookup returns CDR1 SGDLS and CDR2 YYNGEE. CDR3 length: 16 amino acids. The CDR3 here is CASSVVEGGPGNIQYF. CDR3 bases: TGTGCCAGCAGCGTAGTAGAGGGGGGGCCGGGGAACATTCAGTACTTC.

The count of this clone is one. V gene TRBV6-5 combines with J gene TRBJ1-2; D is possibly TRBD1 (5 bases). The CDR3 is made up of 13 amino acids. Trimming shortened V by 8 bases and J by 4 bases, and 14 bases separated the two germline ends. Germline V gene data show CDR1 as MNHEY and CDR2 as SVGAGI. This chain's CDR3 is CASYPGRGYGYTF. The CDR3 bases are TGTGCCAGCTATCCGGGACGGGGCTATGGCTACACCTTC.

The chain couples TRBV5-4 to TRBJ2-5, with D perhaps assigned TRBD1 or TRBD2 (5 bases each). This CDR3 spans 14 amino acids. Per germline, CDR1 SGHNT and CDR2 YYREEE (reference sequence). V was pared by 0 bases and J by 7 bases, with 13 bases between. The CDR3 sequence is CASSLDPGGGTQYF. The CDR3 DNA is TGTGCCAGCAGCTTGGATCCGGGTGGGGGGACCCAGTACTTC.

The table lists this clone with a count of one. The J gene is TRBJ2-7, the V gene TRBV27; TRBD1 matches at 9 bases. Germline V gene lookup returns CDR1 MNHEY and CDR2 SMNVEV (reference sequence). CDR3 length: 15 residues. Trimming at V came to 3 bases and at J to 0 bases, leaving 3 bases not matched to a gene. This chain's CDR3 is CASSFGQGSSYEQYF. The DNA for the CDR3 is TGTGCCAGCAGTTTCGGACAGGGGAGCTCCTACGAGCAGTACTTC.

This clone was found once. The chain has TRBV4-3 and TRBJ2-2; no reliable D call. Deletions cut 3 bases from V and 1 base from J, with 9 bases between. The germline gives CDR1 LGHNA, CDR2 YSLEER. CDR3 length: 15 amino acids. CDR3 bases: TGCGCCAGCAGCCAGGACGGAGTGAACACCGGGGAGCTGTTTTTT. Its translation: CASSQDGVNTGELFF.

J is TRBJ2-7 and V is TRBV5-4; 7 bases align to TRBD2. V lost 4 bases, J lost 2 bases, and 3 bases stayed unmatched. The CDR3 consists of 13 residues. Germline V gene data show CDR1 as SGHNT and CDR2 as YYREEE (reference sequence). The CDR3 DNA is TGTGCCAGCAGCGCCGGACTAGCCTACGAGCAGTACTTC. It yields the protein CASSAGLAYEQYF.

The gene calls are TRBV11-1 and TRBJ2-1; TRBD1 aligns across 7 bases. Germline V gives CDR1 SGHAT, CDR2 FQDESV (reference sequence). The CDR3 consists of 15 residues. V was pared by 5 bases and J by 7 bases, with 11 bases of the junction left unmatched. CDR3 nucleotides: TGTGCCAGCAGCCAGGATTTAGACAGGGTAAATGAGCAGTTCTTC. Encoded protein: CASSQDLDRVNEQFF. Using reference TRBV11-1 and TRBJ2-1 for the parts outside the CDR3, the full variable domain is EAEVAQSPRYKITEKSQAVAFWCDPISGHATLYWYRQILGQGPELLVQFQDESVVDDSQLPKDRFSAERLKGVDSTLKIQPAELGDSAMYLCASSQDLDRVNEQFFGPGTRLTVL.

The J gene is TRBJ2-7, the V gene TRBV29-1; 8 bases agree with TRBD1. Germline CDR1 is SQVTM and CDR2 is ANQGSEA. Losses at the gene ends were 4 bases for V and 6 bases for J; bases not matched to a gene: 8. The CDR3 contains 13 residues. The CDR3 protein is CSVAQGATREQYF. DNA for the CDR3: TGCAGCGTTGCGCAGGGGGCTACACGCGAGCAGTACTTC.

This chain connects TRBV9 to TRBJ2-5; 10 positions agree with TRBD1. Per germline, CDR1 SGDLS and CDR2 YYNGEE. The V segment lost 3 bases and the J segment 2 bases; nucleotides outside the gene matches: 7. CDR3 length: 16 amino acids. CDR3 sequence: CASSAGDRGWQETQYF. Written as DNA, the CDR3 is TGTGCCAGCAGCGCCGGGGACAGGGGTTGGCAAGAGACCCAGTACTTC.

V is TRBV7-3 and J is TRBJ1-6, with 8 nucleotides matching TRBD1. Germline values: CDR1 SGHTA, CDR2 FQGTGA. V lost 4 bases and J lost 10; bases outside the gene matches: 9. The CDR3 spans 15 residues. CDR3: CASSSGTGGGSPLHF. CDR3 bases: TGTGCCAGCAGCTCCGGGACAGGTGGGGGCTCACCCCTCCACTTT.

CDR3 bases: TGTGCCAGCAGTGAAGGCAGGGTAACAGATACGCAGTATTTT. It yields the protein CASSEGRVTDTQYF. V and J are TRBV6-1 and TRBJ2-3; tentative D call: TRBD1 (5 bases). This CDR3 is built from 14 residues. V dropped 1 base and J dropped 3 bases, with 8 bases sitting between them. CDR1 is MNHNS and CDR2 is SASEGT in the germline V gene.

The V and J genes are TRBV7-2 and TRBJ2-1; 9 nucleotides match TRBD2. The junction had 11 bases not matched to a gene; V was cut back by 4 bases and J by 7 bases. CDR1 and CDR2 from the germline V gene are SGHTA and FQGNSA. CDR3 size: 16 residues. The CDR3 bases are TGTGCCAGCAGCTCCTTCGGGGCGGGGGGGCGGAATGAGCAGTTCTTC. It codes for CASSSFGAGGRNEQFF.

The chain couples TRBV9 to TRBJ1-3; TRBD1 matches at 8 bases. With V trimmed by 8 bases and J by 0 bases, 10 bases remained unmatched. CDR1 is SGDLS and CDR2 is YYNGEE in the germline V gene. This CDR3 spans 16 amino acids. The CDR3 nucleotides are TGTGCCAGTCGGAGGGGGACAGGTCTCTCTGGAAACACCATATATTTT. Translating it yields CASRRGTGLSGNTIYF.

The rearrangement links TRBV29-1 to TRBJ2-5; 7 nucleotides align to TRBD1. The CDR3 loop spans 13 amino acids. Unmatched junction bases numbered 8, after V lost 6 bases and J lost 4 bases. Germline CDR1 reads SQVTM; CDR2 reads ANQGSEA. CDR3 DNA: TGCAGCGTCGAGGGACAGTGGCTAGAGACCCAGTACTTC. This codes for CSVEGQWLETQYF.

CDR3 sequence (DNA): TGCGCCAGCAGCCGAATAATCTACGGTAACACCGGGGAGCTGTTTTTT. It is translated as CASSRIIYGNTGELFF. The V gene is TRBV4-3, the J gene TRBJ2-2; no definite D call. Trimming removed 4 bases at V and 2 bases at J, with 14 bases between. Germline V CDR1 and CDR2: LGHNA, YSLEER. The CDR3 has 16 residues.

The rearrangement links TRBV2 to TRBJ2-5, with D unresolved. V lost 2 bases and J lost 5, with 6 bases in between. CDR3 size: 12 residues. The germline V gene encodes CDR1 SNHLY and CDR2 FYNNEI. The CDR3 nucleotides read TGTGCCAGCAGTGAAAGGCCTGAGACCCAGTACTTC. This codes for CASSERPETQYF.